The next 30 T cell receptor beta chains were all read from a single sample in a study of cytomegalovirus exposure and HLA in healthy donors. 13 Jbeta primers and 60 Vbeta primers were used for the PCR. Produced via immunoSEQ multiplex PCR; TCRdb's table is partial and in-frame only. The table records some 190,000 clones, 70% to 90% of them present only once. The sequencing input was PBMCs. The source is a male donor in good health and CMV-seronegative.

The chain has TRBV5-6 and TRBJ2-1, with 10 bases lining up with TRBD2. CDR3 length: 14 amino acids. The germline V gene has CDR1 SGHDT and CDR2 YYEEEE. V was pared by 4 bases and J by 7 bases, with 5 bases of the junction left unmatched. The CDR3 here is CASSLGLAVNEQFF. The DNA of the CDR3 is TGTGCCAGCAGCCTCGGACTAGCGGTAAATGAGCAGTTCTTC.

V and J are TRBV7-9 and TRBJ2-7; perhaps TRBD1 as D (5 bases). Germline-derived CDR1 and CDR2 are SEHNR and FQNEAQ (reference sequence). The V gene lost 0 bases and the J gene lost 1 base, with 16 bases spanning the gap. The CDR3 consists of 17 residues. In DNA, the CDR3 is TGTGCCAGCAGCTTAGCAGGGGCCAAATATTGGTCCTACGAGCAGTACTTC. Its translation: CASSLAGAKYWSYEQYF.

The rearrangement uses TRBV27 and TRBJ1-5; no clear D. Trimming pared 10 bases from V and 2 bases from J, leaving 9 bases between. The germline V gene encodes CDR1 MNHEY and CDR2 SMNVEV (reference sequence). This CDR3 comprises 12 residues. As DNA, the CDR3 is TGTGCCACCAGGCAGGGCAATCAGCCCCAGCATTTT. This codes for CATRQGNQPQHF.

The CDR3 loop reads CASSLWGLAGAVDTQYF. The CDR3, as DNA: TGTGCCAGCAGCTTGTGGGGACTAGCGGGGGCAGTGGATACGCAGTATTTT. The V and J genes are TRBV5-6 and TRBJ2-3; the match to TRBD2 covers 14 bases. The CDR3 sequence is 17 residues long. CDR1 and CDR2 (germline): SGHDT, YYEEEE. Germline trimming cut 1 base from V and 6 bases from J; bases unmatched to any gene: 7. The full variable domain, completed using reference TRBV5-6 and TRBJ2-3, is DAGVTQSPTHLIKTRGQQVTLRCSPKSGHDTVSWYQQALGQGPQFIFQYYEEEERQRGNFPDRFSGHQFPNYSSELNVNALLLGDSALYLCASSLWGLAGAVDTQYFGPGTRLTVL.

This clone was observed a single time. The chain employs TRBV6-5 and TRBJ1-1; D perhaps matches TRBD1 (5 bases). The CDR3 covers 15 residues. Germline assignment: CDR1 MNHEY and CDR2 SVGAGI. V was trimmed by 0 bases and J by 0 bases, leaving 8 bases between them. CDR3 sequence: CASSYSGGVNTEAFF. In DNA form, the CDR3 reads TGTGCCAGCAGTTACTCGGGAGGGGTGAACACTGAAGCTTTCTTT.

CDR3 in amino acids: CASRTGSYEQYF. The CDR3 nucleotides are TGTGCCAGCAGGACAGGCTCCTACGAGCAGTACTTC. The gene calls are TRBV6-6 and TRBJ2-7, with D tentatively TRBD1 (6 bases). This CDR3 is 12 amino acids long. V dropped 6 bases and J dropped 0 bases, with 6 bases sitting between them. Per the germline V gene, CDR1 is MNHNY and CDR2 is SVGAGI (reference sequence).

This rearrangement joins TRBV15 to TRBJ2-1; D gene unclear. Trimming cost V 1 base and J 7 bases, with 17 bases left between them. The CDR3 runs to 16 residues. Germline V CDR1 and CDR2: LNHNV, YYDKDF (reference sequence). The CDR3 loop is CATSRGARWAGNEQFF. The CDR3 DNA sequence: TGTGCCACCAGCAGAGGGGCCAGATGGGCCGGTAATGAGCAGTTCTTC.

The V call is TRBV18, the J call TRBJ2-5; 8 nucleotides line up with TRBD1. After removal of 2 bases from V and 5 bases from J, the junction contained 10 bases not matched to a gene. CDR1 and CDR2 (germline): KGHSH, LQKENI. The CDR3 has 16 amino acids. CDR3 sequence reads: CASSPLATGEVETQYF. As DNA, the CDR3 is TGTGCCAGCTCACCATTAGCGACAGGGGAGGTTGAGACCCAGTACTTC. The complete variable domain, with remaining parts taken from reference TRBV18 and TRBJ2-5, reads NAGVMQNPRHLVRRRGQEARLRCSPMKGHSHVYWYRQLPEEGLKFMVYLQKENIIDESGMPKERFSAEFPKEGPSILRIQQVVRGDSAAYFCASSPLATGEVETQYFGPGTRLLVL.

The chain uses TRBV12-5 and TRBJ2-3; 8 positions agree with TRBD2. Looked up from germline, CDR1 is LGHNT and CDR2 is FRNRAP. This CDR3 comprises 14 residues. Germline trimming cut 1 base from V and 4 bases from J; bases unmatched to any gene: 1. Here the CDR3 reads CASGLAGGADTQYF. CDR3 nucleotides: TGTGCTAGTGGTTTGGCCGGGGGGGCAGATACGCAGTATTTT.

V gene TRBV5-4 combines with J gene TRBJ2-2, with 8 bases that match TRBD1. J lost 1 base, V lost 1 base, and 6 bases had no gene match. The CDR3 is 17 amino acids. Germline V gene sequence: CDR1 SGHNT, CDR2 YYREEE (reference sequence). CDR3 in amino acids: CASSLMTGTGNTGELFF. In DNA, the CDR3 is TGTGCCAGCAGCTTGATGACCGGGACAGGGAACACCGGGGAGCTGTTTTTT.

The chain recombines TRBV28 with TRBJ1-5; a possible D gene is TRBD1 (5 bases). The V end was cut by 1 base, the J end by 9 bases, with 10 bases between. Germline CDR1 reads MDHEN; CDR2 reads SYDVKM. This CDR3 has 13 residues. In DNA form, the CDR3 reads TGTGCCAGCAGTTTATCCTCCGGGGGGCCCCAGCATTTT. The encoded protein is CASSLSSGGPQHF.

The V and J genes are TRBV28 and TRBJ2-7; TRBD1 aligns across 7 bases. The CDR3 is 13 residues long. V shed 7 bases, J shed 3 bases, and the junction held 6 bases outside the gene matches. Germline lookup yields CDR1 MDHEN and CDR2 SYDVKM. CDR3 amino acids: CASIGTVSYEQYF. The CDR3 bases are TGTGCCAGCATAGGGACAGTAAGCTACGAGCAGTACTTC.

The CDR3 reads CASTSSGTQYEQYF. For the CDR3, the DNA is TGTGCCAGTACCTCTAGCGGGACCCAATACGAGCAGTACTTC. This rearrangement joins TRBV19 to TRBJ2-7; 9 positions agree with TRBD2. The CDR3 contains 14 residues. Germline assignment: CDR1 LNHDA and CDR2 SQIVND (reference sequence). Trimming at V came to 7 bases and at J to 4 bases, leaving 8 bases not matched to a gene. The variable domain in full, with the rest retrieved from reference TRBV19 and TRBJ2-7, is DGGITQSPKYLFRKEGQNVTLSCEQNLNHDAMYWYRQDPGQGLRLIYYSQIVNDFQKGDIAEGYSVSREKKESFPLTVTSAQKNPTAFYLCASTSSGTQYEQYFGPGTRLTVT.

The rearrangement links TRBV28 to TRBJ2-3, with unresolved D. Germline V gene data show CDR1 as MDHEN and CDR2 as SYDVKM. V was pared by 8 bases and J by 2 bases, with 5 bases between. The CDR3 contains 11 residues. The CDR3 sequence is CASSVTDTQYF. The CDR3 DNA is TGTGCCAGCTCCGTCACAGATACGCAGTATTTT.

This chain uses TRBV6-1 with TRBJ2-2; no firm D call. Trimming pared 8 bases from V and 3 bases from J, leaving 4 bases between. CDR3 length: 11 residues. Germline V lookup: CDR1 MNHNS, CDR2 SASEGT. The CDR3 DNA sequence: TGTGCCAGCCTTGACACCGGGGAGCTGTTTTTT. Translating it yields CASLDTGELFF.

This clone came up once. The chain links TRBV5-1 to TRBJ2-7; D possibly corresponds to TRBD2 (6 bases). Germline CDR1 SGHRS, CDR2 YFSETQ. The CDR3 spans 13 residues. The ends were cut back, 5 bases at V and 3 bases at J, with 12 bases in the middle. CDR3 region: CASRGDSSYEQYF. The CDR3 bases are TGCGCCAGCAGGGGGGACTCCAGCTACGAGCAGTACTTC. The variable domain in full, completed from reference TRBV5-1 and TRBJ2-7, reads KAGVTQTPRYLIKTRGQQVTLSCSPISGHRSVSWYQQTPGQGLQFLFEYFSETQRNKGNFPGRFSGRQFSNSRSEMNVSTLELGDSALYLCASRGDSSYEQYFGPGTRLTVT.

The chain recombines TRBV7-6 with TRBJ1-2, with TRBD1 identical over 7 bases. CDR3 length: 15 amino acids. Germline CDR1 and CDR2: SGHVS and FNYEAQ. V shed 5 bases and J 2 bases; nucleotides not matched to a gene: 8. CDR3 amino acids: CASSPRTGVNYGYTF. The CDR3 DNA reads as TGTGCCAGCAGCCCTCGAACAGGGGTGAACTATGGCTACACCTTC. Filled out from reference TRBV7-6 and TRBJ1-2, the complete variable domain reads GAGVSQSPRYKVTKRGQDVALRCDPISGHVSLYWYRQALGQGPEFLTYFNYEAQQDKSGLPNDRFSAERPEGSISTLTIQRTEQRDSAMYRCASSPRTGVNYGYTFGSGTRLTVV.

The CDR3 is CASSQEAGPDTQYF. The CDR3 nucleotides read TGCGCCAGCAGCCAAGAGGCGGGGCCAGATACGCAGTATTTT. The V and J genes are TRBV4-3 and TRBJ2-3; tentative D call: TRBD2 (6 bases). The CDR3 totals 14 residues. Trimming cost V 0 bases and J 4 bases, with 8 bases left between them. CDR1 is LGHNA and CDR2 is YSLEER in the germline V gene.

V is TRBV5-4 and J is TRBJ1-2; 8 bases are shared with TRBD1. Per germline, CDR1 SGHNT and CDR2 YYREEE (reference sequence). J lost 4 bases, V lost 5 bases, and 7 bases had no gene match. This CDR3 spans 14 amino acids. CDR3 nucleotides: TGTGCCAGCAGAGTACAGGGGGTGGGCTATGGCTACACCTTC. It is translated as CASRVQGVGYGYTF.

The chain uses TRBV7-2 and TRBJ2-7; unclear D gene. Trimming removed 5 bases from V and 3 bases from J, with 14 bases in between. The CDR3 is 14 residues long. Germline lookup yields CDR1 SGHTA and CDR2 FQGNSA. The chain's CDR3 is CASSATLGSYEQYF. The CDR3 nucleotides are TGTGCCAGCAGCGCCACTTTGGGCAGCTACGAGCAGTACTTC.

The chain is built from TRBV30 and TRBJ2-7; tentative D call: TRBD1 (5 bases). Germline V gene data show CDR1 as GTSNPN and CDR2 as SVGIG (reference sequence). The CDR3 has 15 amino acids. V was clipped by 1 base and J by 3 bases, with 16 bases between them. The CDR3 here is CAWSGGMWGHYEQYF. The CDR3 DNA sequence: TGTGCCTGGAGTGGGGGTATGTGGGGCCACTACGAGCAGTACTTC. The entire variable domain, with the rest obtained from reference TRBV30 and TRBJ2-7, is as follows: SQTIHQWPATLVQPVGSPLSLECTVEGTSNPNLYWYRQAAGRGLQLLFYSVGIGQISSEVPQNLSASRPQDRQFILSSKKLLLSDSGFYLCAWSGGMWGHYEQYFGPGTRLTVT.

CDR3 nucleotides: TGTGCCAGCAGTTTAGCGGGACGGGTTGGGACCCAGTACTTC. Translation: CASSLAGRVGTQYF. This sequence joins TRBV27 and TRBJ2-5; TRBD2 might be the D (6 bases). The germline V and J ends were trimmed by 2 bases and 7 bases, with 14 bases remaining between them. The CDR3 totals 14 residues. Per germline, CDR1 MNHEY and CDR2 SMNVEV (reference sequence).

The chain uses TRBV28 and TRBJ1-5; TRBD1 agrees at 12 bases. This CDR3 region has 14 residues. V dropped 3 bases and J dropped 7; count of bases not matched to a gene: 1. Looked up from germline, CDR1 is MDHEN and CDR2 is SYDVKM. In DNA form, the CDR3 reads TGTGCCAGCAGTTTGGGGACAGGGGGCCAGCCCCAGCATTTT. It yields the protein CASSLGTGGQPQHF.

V is TRBV28 and J is TRBJ2-5; no clear D. Trimming left V 2 bases short and J 1 base short, with 11 bases between. The CDR3 is 15 amino acids. The germline gives CDR1 MDHEN, CDR2 SYDVKM. The CDR3 spells CASSLEADTQETQYF. The CDR3 DNA reads as TGTGCCAGCAGTTTAGAGGCAGATACCCAAGAGACCCAGTACTTC.

This chain joins TRBV4-1 and TRBJ2-6, with 7 nucleotides matching TRBD2. The germline V gene encodes CDR1 MGHRA and CDR2 YSYEKL. J was trimmed by 0 bases and V by 0 bases; bases with no gene match: 8. This CDR3 is built from 19 residues. The CDR3 DNA reads TGCGCCAGCAGCCAAGAAGGGAGGGGCGAGTTCTCTGGGGCCAACGTCCTGACTTTC. Translated, it gives CASSQEGRGEFSGANVLTF.

This sequence joins TRBV7-6 and TRBJ2-5; TRBD2 agrees at 7 bases. CDR3 size: 15 residues. V trimming: 3 bases; J trimming: 7 bases; junction bases outside the gene matches: 11. Germline lookup yields CDR1 SGHVS and CDR2 FNYEAQ. The CDR3 loop is CASSFERGYPRTQYF. The CDR3 nucleotides read TGTGCCAGCAGCTTCGAGCGGGGCTACCCAAGGACCCAGTACTTC.

This clone was counted between two and nine times. This sequence joins TRBV5-8 and TRBJ2-6, with unresolved D. V lost 10 bases, J lost 1 base, and 9 bases lay in between. The CDR3 consists of 13 residues. The germline CDR1 and CDR2 sequences are SGHTS and YDEGEE. In nucleotides, the CDR3 is TGTGCCCCCAGGCAGTCTGGGGCCAACGTCCTGACTTTC. Residues: CAPRQSGANVLTF. The full variable domain, rest sourced from reference TRBV5-8 and TRBJ2-6, is EAGVTQSPTHLIKTRGQQATLRCSPISGHTSVYWYQQALGLGLQFLLWYDEGEERNRGNFPPRFSGRQFPNYSSELNVNALELEDSALYLCAPRQSGANVLTFGAGSRLTVL.

The chain couples TRBV5-1 to TRBJ2-2; D might be TRBD1 (5 bases). The CDR3 consists of 15 residues. Per germline, CDR1 SGHRS and CDR2 YFSETQ. Trimming pared 0 bases from V and 4 bases from J, leaving 10 bases between. The DNA of the CDR3 is TGCGCCAGCAGCTTGGCGCAGGGCATCACCGGGGAGCTGTTTTTT. It translates to CASSLAQGITGELFF.

This chain uses TRBV6-4 with TRBJ2-2; tentative D call: TRBD1 (5 bases). Germline V CDR1 and CDR2: MRHNA, SNTAGT. The CDR3 spans 17 residues. V was pared by 3 bases and J by 1 base, with 15 bases between. The CDR3 DNA reads as TGTGCCAGCAGTGAGAACAGGTTGGGGTTGAACACCGGGGAGCTGTTTTTT. Protein: CASSENRLGLNTGELFF.

CDR3 DNA sequence: TGTGCCAGCAGCTTAGGGCAGACCGGGGAGCTGTTTTTT. It translates to CASSLGQTGELFF. The chain joins TRBV7-6 to TRBJ2-2; D gene ambiguous. CDR1 and CDR2 from the germline V gene are SGHVS and FNYEAQ. This CDR3 comprises 13 residues. Trimming removed 1 base at V and 5 bases at J, with 5 bases between.